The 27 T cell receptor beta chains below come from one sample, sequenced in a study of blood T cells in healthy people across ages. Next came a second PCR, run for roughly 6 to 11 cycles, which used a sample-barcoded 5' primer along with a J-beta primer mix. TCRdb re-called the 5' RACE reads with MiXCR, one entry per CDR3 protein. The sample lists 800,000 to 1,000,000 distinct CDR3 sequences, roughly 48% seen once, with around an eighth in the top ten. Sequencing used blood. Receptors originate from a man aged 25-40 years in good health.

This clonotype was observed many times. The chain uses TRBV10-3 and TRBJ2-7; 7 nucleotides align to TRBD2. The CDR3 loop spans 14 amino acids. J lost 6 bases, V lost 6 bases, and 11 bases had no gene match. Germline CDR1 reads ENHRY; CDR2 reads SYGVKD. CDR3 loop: CAIRETSLSGEQYF. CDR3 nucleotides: TGTGCCATCAGAGAGACTAGCTTGAGTGGCGAGCAGTACTTC.

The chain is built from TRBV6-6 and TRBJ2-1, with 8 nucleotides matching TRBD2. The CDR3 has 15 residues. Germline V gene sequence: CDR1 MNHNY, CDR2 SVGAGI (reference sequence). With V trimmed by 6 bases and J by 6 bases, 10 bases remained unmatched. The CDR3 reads CASSLRGAGGNEQFF. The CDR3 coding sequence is TGTGCCAGCAGCCTGCGGGGGGCTGGGGGCAATGAGCAGTTCTTC.

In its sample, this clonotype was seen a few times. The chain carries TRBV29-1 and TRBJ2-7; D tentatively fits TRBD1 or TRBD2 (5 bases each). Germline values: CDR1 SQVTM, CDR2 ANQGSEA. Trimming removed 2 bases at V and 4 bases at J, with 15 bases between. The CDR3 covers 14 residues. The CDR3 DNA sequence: TGCAGCGTTGAACCCCGGGACGGAGAGTACGAGCAGTACTTC. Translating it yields CSVEPRDGEYEQYF.

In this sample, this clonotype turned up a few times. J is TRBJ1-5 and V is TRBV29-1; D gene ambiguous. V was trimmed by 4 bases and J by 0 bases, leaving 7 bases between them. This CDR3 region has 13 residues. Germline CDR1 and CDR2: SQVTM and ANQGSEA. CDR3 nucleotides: TGCAGCGTTGGAGGAGATAGCAATCAGCCCCAGCATTTT. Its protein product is CSVGGDSNQPQHF.

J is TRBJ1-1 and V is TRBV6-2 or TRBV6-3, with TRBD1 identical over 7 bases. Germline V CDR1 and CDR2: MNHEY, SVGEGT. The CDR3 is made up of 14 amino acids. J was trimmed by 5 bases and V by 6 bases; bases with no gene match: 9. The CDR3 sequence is CASRPPGQRTEAFF. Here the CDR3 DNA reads TGTGCCAGCAGGCCCCCGGGACAGAGGACTGAAGCTTTCTTT.

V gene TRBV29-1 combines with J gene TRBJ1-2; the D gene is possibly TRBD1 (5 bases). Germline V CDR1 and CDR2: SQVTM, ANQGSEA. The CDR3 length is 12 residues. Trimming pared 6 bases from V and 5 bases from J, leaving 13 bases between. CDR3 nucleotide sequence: TGCAGCGTAAGCAGGGATGGGTATGGCTACACCTTC. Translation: CSVSRDGYGYTF.

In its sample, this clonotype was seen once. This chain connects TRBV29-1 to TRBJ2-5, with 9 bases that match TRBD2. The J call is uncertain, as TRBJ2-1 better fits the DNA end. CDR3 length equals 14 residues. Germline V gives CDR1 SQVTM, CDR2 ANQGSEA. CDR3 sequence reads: CSVLQRGAQETQFF. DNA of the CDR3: TGCAGCGTCCTGCAGCGGGGGGCCCAAGAGACCCAGTTCTTC.

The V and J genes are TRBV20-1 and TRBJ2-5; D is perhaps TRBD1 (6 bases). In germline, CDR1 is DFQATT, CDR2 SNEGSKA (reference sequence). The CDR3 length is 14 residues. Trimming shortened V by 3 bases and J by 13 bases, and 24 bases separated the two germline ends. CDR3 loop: CSASKQGRDNERYF. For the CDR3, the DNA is TGCAGTGCTAGTAAACAGGGTAGGGACAATGAGCGGTACTTC.

This chain's CDR3 is CASSLADPSLHEQYF. In nucleotides, the CDR3 is TGCGCCAGCAGCTTGGCTGATCCTAGCCTCCACGAGCAGTACTTC. The chain employs TRBV5-1 and TRBJ2-3; the D gene is possibly TRBD2 (5 bases). The DNA end lines up better with TRBJ2-7; the J call may be wrong. This CDR3 is built from 15 residues. Germline V gives CDR1 SGHRS, CDR2 YFSETQ.

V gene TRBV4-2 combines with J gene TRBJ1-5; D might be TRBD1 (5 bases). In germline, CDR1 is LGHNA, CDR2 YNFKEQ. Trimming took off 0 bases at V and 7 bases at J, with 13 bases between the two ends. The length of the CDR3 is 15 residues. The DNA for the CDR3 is TGTGCCAGCAGCCAAGAGGGACCCCCAGGACAGCCCCAGCATTTT. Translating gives CASSQEGPPGQPQHF.

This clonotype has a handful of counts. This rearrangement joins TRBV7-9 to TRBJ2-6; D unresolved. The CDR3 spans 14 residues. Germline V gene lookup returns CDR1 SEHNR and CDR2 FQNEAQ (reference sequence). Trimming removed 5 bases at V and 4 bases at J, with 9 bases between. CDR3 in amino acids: CASSPSLGANVLTF. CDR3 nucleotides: TGTGCCAGCAGCCCCTCCCTCGGGGCCAACGTCCTGACTTTC.

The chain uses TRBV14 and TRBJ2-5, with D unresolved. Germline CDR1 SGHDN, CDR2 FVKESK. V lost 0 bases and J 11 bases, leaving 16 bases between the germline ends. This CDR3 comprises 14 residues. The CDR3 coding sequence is TGTGCCAGCAGCCAAGATATGCTGATCCAGCAGCAGTACTTC. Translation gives CASSQDMLIQQQYF.

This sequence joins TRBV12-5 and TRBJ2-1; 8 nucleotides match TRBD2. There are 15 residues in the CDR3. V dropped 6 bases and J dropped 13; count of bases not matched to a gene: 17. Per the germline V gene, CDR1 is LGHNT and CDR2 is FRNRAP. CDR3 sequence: CASGLSGEVLETQFF. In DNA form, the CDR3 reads TGTGCTAGTGGCCTTAGCGGGGAAGTTCTGGAGACCCAGTTCTTC.

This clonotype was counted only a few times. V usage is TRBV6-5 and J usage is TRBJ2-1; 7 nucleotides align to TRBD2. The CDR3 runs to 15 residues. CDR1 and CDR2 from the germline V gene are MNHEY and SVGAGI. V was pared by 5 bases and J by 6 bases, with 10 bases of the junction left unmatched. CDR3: CASSLAGVARNEQFF. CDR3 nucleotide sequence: TGTGCCAGCAGTCTGGCGGGAGTTGCACGCAATGAGCAGTTCTTC.

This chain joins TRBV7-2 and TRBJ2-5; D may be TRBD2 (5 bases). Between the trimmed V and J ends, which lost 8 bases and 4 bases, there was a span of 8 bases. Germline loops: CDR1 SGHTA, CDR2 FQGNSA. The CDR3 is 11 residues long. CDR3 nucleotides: TGTGCCAGCGGACTTCGAGAGACCCAGTACTTC. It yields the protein CASGLRETQYF.

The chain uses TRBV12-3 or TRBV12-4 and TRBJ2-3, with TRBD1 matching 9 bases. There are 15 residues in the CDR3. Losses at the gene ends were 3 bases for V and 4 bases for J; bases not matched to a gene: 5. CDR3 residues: CASSFGTGLADTQYF. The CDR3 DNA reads TGTGCCAGCAGTTTCGGGACAGGGCTCGCAGATACGCAGTATTTT.

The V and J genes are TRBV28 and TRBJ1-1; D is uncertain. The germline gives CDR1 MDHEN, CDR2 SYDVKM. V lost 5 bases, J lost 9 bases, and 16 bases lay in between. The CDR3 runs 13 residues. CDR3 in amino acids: CASSTPQEQKAFF. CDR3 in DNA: TGTGCCAGCAGTACCCCTCAAGAGCAAAAAGCTTTCTTT.

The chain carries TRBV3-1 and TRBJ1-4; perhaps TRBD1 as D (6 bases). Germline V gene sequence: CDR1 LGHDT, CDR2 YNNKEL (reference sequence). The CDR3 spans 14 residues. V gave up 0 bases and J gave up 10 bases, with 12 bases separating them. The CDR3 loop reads CASSQESGEGKLFF. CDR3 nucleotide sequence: TGTGCCAGCAGCCAAGAGTCAGGGGAGGGAAAACTGTTTTTT.

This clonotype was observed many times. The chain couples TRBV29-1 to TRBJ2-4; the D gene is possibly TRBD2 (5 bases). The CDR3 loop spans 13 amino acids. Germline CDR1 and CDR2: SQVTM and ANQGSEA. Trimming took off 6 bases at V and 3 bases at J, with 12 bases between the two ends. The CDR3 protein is CSVGGRLKNIQYF. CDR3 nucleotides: TGCAGCGTAGGAGGACGGCTCAAAAACATTCAGTACTTC. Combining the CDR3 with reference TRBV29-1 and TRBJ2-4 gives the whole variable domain SAVISQKPSRDICQRGTSLTIQCQVDSQVTMMFWYRQQPGQSLTLIATANQGSEATYESGFVIDKFPISRPNLTFSTLTVSNMSPEDSSIYLCSVGGRLKNIQYFGAGTRLSVL.

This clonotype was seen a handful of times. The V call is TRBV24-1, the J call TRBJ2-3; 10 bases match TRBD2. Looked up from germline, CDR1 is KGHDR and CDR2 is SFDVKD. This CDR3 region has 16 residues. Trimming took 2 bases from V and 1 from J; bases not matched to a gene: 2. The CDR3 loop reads CATSDSLAGGTDTQYF. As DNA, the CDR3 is TGTGCCACCAGTGATTCCCTAGCGGGAGGCACAGATACGCAGTATTTT.

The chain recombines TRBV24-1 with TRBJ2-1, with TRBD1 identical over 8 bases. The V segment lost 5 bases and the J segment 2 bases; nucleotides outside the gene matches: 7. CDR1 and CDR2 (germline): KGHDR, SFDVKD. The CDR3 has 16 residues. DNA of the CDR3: TGTGCCACCAGTGGTATGACAGGGGATCCCTACAATGAGCAGTTCTTC. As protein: CATSGMTGDPYNEQFF.

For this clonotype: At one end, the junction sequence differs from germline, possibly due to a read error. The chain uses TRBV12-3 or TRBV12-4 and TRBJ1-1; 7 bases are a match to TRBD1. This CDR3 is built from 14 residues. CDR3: CANSLGGKNTEAFF. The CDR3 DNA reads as TGTGCCAACAGTTTAGGGGGCAAGAACACTGAAGCTTTCTTT.

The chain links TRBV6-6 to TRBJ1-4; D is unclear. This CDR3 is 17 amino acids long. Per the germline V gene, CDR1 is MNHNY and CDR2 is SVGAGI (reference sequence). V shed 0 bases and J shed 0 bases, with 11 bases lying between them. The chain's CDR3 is CASSYSKFPATNEKLFF. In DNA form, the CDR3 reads TGTGCCAGCAGTTACTCGAAGTTTCCTGCAACTAATGAAAAACTGTTTTTT.

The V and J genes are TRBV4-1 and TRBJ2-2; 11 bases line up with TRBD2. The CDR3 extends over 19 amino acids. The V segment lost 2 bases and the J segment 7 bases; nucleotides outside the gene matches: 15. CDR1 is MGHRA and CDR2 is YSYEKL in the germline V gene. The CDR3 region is CASSQMPRGSGGAIGELFF. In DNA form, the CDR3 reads TGCGCCAGCAGCCAAATGCCCCGGGGTAGCGGGGGGGCGATCGGGGAGCTGTTTTTT.

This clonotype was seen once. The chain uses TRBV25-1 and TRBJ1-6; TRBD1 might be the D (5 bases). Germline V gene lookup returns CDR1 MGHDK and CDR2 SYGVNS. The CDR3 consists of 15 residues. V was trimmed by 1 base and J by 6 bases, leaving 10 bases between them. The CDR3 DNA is TGTGCCAGCAGTGAATCGATAGGGGCTAATTCACCCCTCCACTTT. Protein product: CASSESIGANSPLHF.

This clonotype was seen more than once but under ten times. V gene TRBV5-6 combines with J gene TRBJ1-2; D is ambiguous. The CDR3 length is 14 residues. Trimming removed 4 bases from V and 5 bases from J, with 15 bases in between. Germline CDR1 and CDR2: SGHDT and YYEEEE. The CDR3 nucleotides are TGTGCCAGCAGCAAGATGGACGGACGATATGGCTACACCTTC. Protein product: CASSKMDGRYGYTF.

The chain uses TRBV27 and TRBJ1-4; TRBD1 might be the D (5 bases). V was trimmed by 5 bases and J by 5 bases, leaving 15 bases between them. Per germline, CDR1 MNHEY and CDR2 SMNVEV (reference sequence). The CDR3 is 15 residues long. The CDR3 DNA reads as TGTGCCAGCAGTCGGGACGTGACCCCAAATGAAAAACTGTTTTTT. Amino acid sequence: CASSRDVTPNEKLFF.